These 12 T cell receptor beta chains share one sample of origin, sequenced in a study of blood T cell repertoires in COVID-19. The table came from immunoSEQ multiplex PCR; TCRdb's copy has only in-frame clones and leaves some out. Among roughly 70,000 clones, approximately 90% were seen once, and the ten largest hold approximately 6.8%. Specimen: peripheral blood. The receptors originated from a woman of 80 years or more with active COVID-19.

V is TRBV7-8 and J is TRBJ2-3; 7 positions agree with TRBD1. CDR1 and CDR2 (germline): SGHVS, FQNEAQ. This CDR3 spans 15 amino acids. V dropped 5 bases and J dropped 3; count of bases not matched to a gene: 8. CDR3 sequence reads: CASSRWDSLTDTQYF. In DNA form, the CDR3 reads TGTGCCAGCAGCCGTTGGGACAGCCTAACAGATACGCAGTATTTT.

The V call is TRBV9, the J call TRBJ2-7; 9 positions agree with TRBD2. The CDR3 totals 16 residues. Germline lookup yields CDR1 SGDLS and CDR2 YYNGEE. The V and J ends lost 0 bases and 2 bases, in that order; junction bases with no gene match: 6. CDR3 sequence reads: CASSVAAGGRTYEQYF. The CDR3 DNA reads as TGTGCCAGCAGCGTAGCGGCGGGAGGGAGGACCTACGAGCAGTACTTC.

The chain recombines TRBV10-3 with TRBJ2-5, with TRBD1 matching 10 bases. CDR3 length: 14 amino acids. The V and J ends lost 4 bases and 3 bases, in that order; junction bases with no gene match: 2. Germline loops: CDR1 ENHRY, CDR2 SYGVKD. CDR3 sequence reads: CAISAGTGEETQYF. CDR3 nucleotides: TGTGCCATCAGTGCCGGGACAGGGGAAGAGACCCAGTACTTC.

This chain connects TRBV10-1 to TRBJ1-5; possible D gene TRBD1, 6 bases. V was trimmed by 6 bases and J by 4 bases, leaving 16 bases between them. Germline CDR1 and CDR2: WNHNN and SYGVQD (reference sequence). This CDR3 region has 15 residues. The CDR3: CASRKQGGPNQPQHF. The CDR3 DNA is TGCGCCAGCAGGAAACAGGGCGGTCCTAATCAGCCCCAGCATTTT.

The gene calls are TRBV10-3 and TRBJ2-7; the D gene is possibly TRBD1 (5 bases). The germline V and J ends were trimmed by 11 bases and 7 bases, with 15 bases remaining between them. This CDR3 region has 11 residues. The germline CDR1 and CDR2 sequences are ENHRY and SYGVKD. The CDR3 here is CAVSGLGEQYF. The DNA for the CDR3 is TGTGCCGTGTCAGGGTTAGGGGAGCAGTACTTC.

The chain is built from TRBV5-6 and TRBJ2-1; TRBD2 matches at 7 bases. Germline V gene data show CDR1 as SGHDT and CDR2 as YYEEEE. J was trimmed by 2 bases and V by 4 bases; bases with no gene match: 6. This CDR3 spans 15 amino acids. Here the CDR3 reads CASSRDYATYNEQFF. DNA of the CDR3: TGTGCCAGCAGCCGGGACTACGCCACCTACAATGAGCAGTTCTTC.

This clone was detected once. The chain has TRBV28 and TRBJ1-1, with D perhaps matching TRBD1 (5 bases). CDR1 and CDR2 from the germline V gene are MDHEN and SYDVKM. The CDR3 sequence is 15 residues long. Trimming took 3 bases from V and 1 from J, leaving 12 bases between them. DNA of the CDR3: TGTGCCAGCAGTTTGGGTAGGGGTCGGAACACTGAAGCTTTCTTT. This gives the protein CASSLGRGRNTEAFF.

The chain links TRBV19 to TRBJ1-2; tentatively, D is TRBD1 (5 bases). Germline V gene data show CDR1 as LNHDA and CDR2 as SQIVND (reference sequence). V lost 6 bases to trimming and J lost 2 bases, with 10 bases between them. This CDR3 contains 13 residues. The CDR3 nucleotides read TGTGCCAGTAGGGTAAGGGGAAACTATGGCTACACCTTC. Protein product: CASRVRGNYGYTF.

The gene calls are TRBV5-1 and TRBJ2-6; no reliable D call. Trimming shortened V by 1 base and J by 1 base, and 9 bases separated the two germline ends. The germline CDR1 and CDR2 sequences are SGHRS and YFSETQ. This CDR3 region has 16 residues. The DNA of the CDR3 is TGCGCCAGCAGCTTGCTCGGGTCTTCTGGGGCCAACGTCCTGACTTTC. This encodes CASSLLGSSGANVLTF.

The CDR3, as DNA: TGCAGTGCTAGTCCCGGGGTTCATAATTCACCCCTCCACTTT. This encodes CSASPGVHNSPLHF. The V call is TRBV20-1, the J call TRBJ1-6; D remains unclear. CDR3 size: 14 residues. The V end lost 3 bases, the J end lost 5 bases, and 11 bases lay between the germline ends. CDR1 is DFQATT and CDR2 is SNEGSKA in the germline V gene (reference sequence).

V gene TRBV5-5 combines with J gene TRBJ1-5; weak D call: TRBD1 (5 bases). CDR3 length equals 16 residues. Per germline, CDR1 SGHKS and CDR2 YYEKEE (reference sequence). The V and J ends lost 0 bases and 5 bases respectively, with 15 bases between them. The CDR3 sequence is CASSLGPYTRDQPQHF. DNA for the CDR3: TGTGCCAGCAGCTTGGGCCCGTACACCAGGGATCAGCCCCAGCATTTT.

The chain employs TRBV5-1 and TRBJ2-1, with a tentative D call TRBD2 (6 bases). Germline-derived CDR1 and CDR2 are SGHRS and YFSETQ. This CDR3 has 12 amino acids. V was cut by 4 bases and J by 15 bases, with 17 bases left in between. The CDR3 DNA is TGCGCCAGCAGCCCCGGGGAGGCCGCGCCGTTCTTC. Its translation is CASSPGEAAPFF.